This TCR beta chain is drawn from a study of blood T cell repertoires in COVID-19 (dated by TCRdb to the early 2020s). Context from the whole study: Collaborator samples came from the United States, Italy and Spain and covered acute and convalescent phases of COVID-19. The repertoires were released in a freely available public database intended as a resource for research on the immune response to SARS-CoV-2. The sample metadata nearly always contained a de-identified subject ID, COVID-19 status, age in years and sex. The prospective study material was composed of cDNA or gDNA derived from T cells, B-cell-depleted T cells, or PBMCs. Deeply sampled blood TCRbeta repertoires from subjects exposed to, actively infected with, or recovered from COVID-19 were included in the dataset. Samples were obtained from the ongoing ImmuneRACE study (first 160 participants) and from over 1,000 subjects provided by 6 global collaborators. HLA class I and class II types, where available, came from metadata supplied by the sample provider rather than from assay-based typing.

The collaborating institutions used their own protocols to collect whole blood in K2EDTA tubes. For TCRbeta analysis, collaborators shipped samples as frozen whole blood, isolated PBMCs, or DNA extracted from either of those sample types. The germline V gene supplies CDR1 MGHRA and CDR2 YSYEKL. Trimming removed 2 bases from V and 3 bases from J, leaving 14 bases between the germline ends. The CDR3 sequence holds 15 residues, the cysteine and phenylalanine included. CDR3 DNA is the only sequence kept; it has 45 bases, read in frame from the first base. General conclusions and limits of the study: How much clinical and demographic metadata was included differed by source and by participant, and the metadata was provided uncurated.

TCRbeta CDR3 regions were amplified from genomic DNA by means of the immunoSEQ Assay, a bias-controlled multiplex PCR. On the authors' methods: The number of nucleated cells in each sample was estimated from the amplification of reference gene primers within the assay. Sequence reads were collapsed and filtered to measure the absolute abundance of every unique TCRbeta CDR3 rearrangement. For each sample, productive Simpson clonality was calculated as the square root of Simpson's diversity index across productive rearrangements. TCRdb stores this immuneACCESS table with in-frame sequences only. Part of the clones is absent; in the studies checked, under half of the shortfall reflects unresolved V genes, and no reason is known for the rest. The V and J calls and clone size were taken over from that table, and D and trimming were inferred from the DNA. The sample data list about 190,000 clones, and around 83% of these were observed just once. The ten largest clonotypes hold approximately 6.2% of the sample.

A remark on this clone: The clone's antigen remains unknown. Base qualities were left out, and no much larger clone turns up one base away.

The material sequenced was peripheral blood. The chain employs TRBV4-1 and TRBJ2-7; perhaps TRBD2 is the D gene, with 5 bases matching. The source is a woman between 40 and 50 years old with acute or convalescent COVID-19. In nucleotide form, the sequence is TGCGCCAGCAGCCAAATATCGGGGATTGGCTACGAGCAGTACTTC. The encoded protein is CASSQISGIGYEQYF.